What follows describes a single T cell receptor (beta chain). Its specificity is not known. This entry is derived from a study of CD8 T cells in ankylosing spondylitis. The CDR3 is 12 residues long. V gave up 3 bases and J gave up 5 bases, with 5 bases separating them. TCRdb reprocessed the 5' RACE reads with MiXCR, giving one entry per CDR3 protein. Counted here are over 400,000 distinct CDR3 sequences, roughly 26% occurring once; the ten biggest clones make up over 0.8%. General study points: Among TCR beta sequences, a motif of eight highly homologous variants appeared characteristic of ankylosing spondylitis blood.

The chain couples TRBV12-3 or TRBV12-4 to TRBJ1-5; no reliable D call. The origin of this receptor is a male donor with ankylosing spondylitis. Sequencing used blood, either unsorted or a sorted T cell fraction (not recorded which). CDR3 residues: CASSFQDQPQHF. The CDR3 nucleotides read TGTGCCAGCAGTTTCCAAGATCAGCCCCAGCATTTT.